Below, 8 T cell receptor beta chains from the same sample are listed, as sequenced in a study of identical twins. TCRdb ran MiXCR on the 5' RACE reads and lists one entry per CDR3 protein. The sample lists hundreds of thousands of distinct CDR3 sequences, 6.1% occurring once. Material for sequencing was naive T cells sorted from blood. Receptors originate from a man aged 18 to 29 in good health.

DNA of the CDR3: TGTGCCAGCAGGGCCAGAACAGGGGGCGGCAATGAGCAGTTCTTC. Translation: CASRARTGGGNEQFF. The V and J genes are TRBV7-9 and TRBJ2-1; TRBD1 aligns across 9 bases. The J segment lost 6 bases and the V segment lost 6 bases, leaving 9 bases of the junction unmatched. Germline CDR1 is SEHNR and CDR2 is FQNEAQ (reference sequence). The CDR3 has 15 residues. Looking up the rest from reference TRBV7-9 and TRBJ2-1 gives the full variable domain: DTGVSQNPRHKITKRGQNVTFRCDPISEHNRLYWYRQTLGQGPEFLTYFQNEAQLEKSRLLSDRFSAERPKGSFSTLEIQRTEQGDSAMYLCASRARTGGGNEQFFGPGTRLTVL.

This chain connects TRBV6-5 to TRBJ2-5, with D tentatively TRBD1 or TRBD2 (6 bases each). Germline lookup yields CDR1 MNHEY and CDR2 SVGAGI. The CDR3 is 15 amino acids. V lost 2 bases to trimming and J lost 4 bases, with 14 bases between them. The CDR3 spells CASSYDGGGSETQYF. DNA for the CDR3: TGTGCCAGCAGTTACGACGGGGGCGGATCAGAGACCCAGTACTTC.

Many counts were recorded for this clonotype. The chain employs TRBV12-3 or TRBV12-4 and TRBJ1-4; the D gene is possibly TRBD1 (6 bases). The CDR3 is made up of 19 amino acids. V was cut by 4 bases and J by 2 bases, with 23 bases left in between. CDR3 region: CASSSPLGAGHKTNEKLFF. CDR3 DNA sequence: TGTGCCAGCAGTTCACCCCTGGGGGCAGGGCACAAGACTAATGAAAAACTGTTTTTT.

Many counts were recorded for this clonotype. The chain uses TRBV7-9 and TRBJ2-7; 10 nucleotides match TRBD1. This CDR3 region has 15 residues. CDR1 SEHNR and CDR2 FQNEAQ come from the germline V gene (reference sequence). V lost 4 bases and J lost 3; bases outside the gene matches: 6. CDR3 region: CASSSSGTGVYEQYF. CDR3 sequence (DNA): TGTGCCAGCAGCTCCTCCGGGACAGGGGTCTACGAGCAGTACTTC.

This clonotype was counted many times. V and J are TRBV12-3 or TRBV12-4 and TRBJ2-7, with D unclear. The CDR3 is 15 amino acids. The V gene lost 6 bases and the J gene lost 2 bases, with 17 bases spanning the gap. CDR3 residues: CASSPAHGSPYEQYF. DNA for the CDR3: TGTGCCAGCAGCCCAGCCCACGGTTCCCCCTACGAGCAGTACTTC.

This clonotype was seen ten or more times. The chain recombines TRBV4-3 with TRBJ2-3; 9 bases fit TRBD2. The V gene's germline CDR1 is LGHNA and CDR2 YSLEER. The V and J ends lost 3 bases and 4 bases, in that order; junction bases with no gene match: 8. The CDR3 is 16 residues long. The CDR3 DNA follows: TGCGCCAGCAGCCATACCGGGACTAGCAACTCAGATACGCAGTATTTT. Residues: CASSHTGTSNSDTQYF.

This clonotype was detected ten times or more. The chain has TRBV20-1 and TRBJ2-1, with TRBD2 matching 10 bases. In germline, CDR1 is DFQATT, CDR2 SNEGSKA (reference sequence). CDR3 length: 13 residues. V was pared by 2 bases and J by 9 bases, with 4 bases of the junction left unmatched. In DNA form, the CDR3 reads TGCAGTGCTAGATCTAGCGGGAGATTTGAGCAGTTCTTC. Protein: CSARSSGRFEQFF.

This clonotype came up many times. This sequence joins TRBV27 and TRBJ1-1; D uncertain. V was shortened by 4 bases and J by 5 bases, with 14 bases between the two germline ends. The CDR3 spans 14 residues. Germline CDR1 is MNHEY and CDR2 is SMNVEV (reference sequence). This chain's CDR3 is CASSYGLATTEAFF. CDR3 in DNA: TGTGCCAGCAGTTACGGGTTAGCGACAACTGAAGCTTTCTTT.